This T cell receptor beta chain was captured in a study of shared clonotypes between healthy human individuals. Naivety among CD8 cells was defined by CD45RO negativity and positive CCR7 selection, thereby excluding terminally differentiated effector memory CD45RA+ cells. The assay ran at deep level. The table came from immunoSEQ multiplex PCR; TCRdb's copy has only in-frame clones and leaves some out. The data contain 550,000 to 750,000 clones, just under 97% of them seen just once; the ten biggest clones take up roughly 0.1%. The CDR3 consists of 11 residues. The V gene lost 2 bases and the J gene lost 6 bases, with 4 bases spanning the gap. The V gene's germline CDR1 is SGHAT and CDR2 FQNNGV.

What was sequenced was naive CD8+ T cells sorted from blood. The receptor was derived from a woman aged 25 to 45 in good health. The V and J genes are TRBV11-2 and TRBJ2-5; D is unclear. CDR3 sequence (DNA): TGTGCCAGCAGCTTATGGCAGACCCAGTACTTC. Protein product: CASSLWQTQYF.